This TCR beta chain was found in a study of cytomegalovirus exposure and HLA in healthy donors. The donors gave bone marrow, and they were healthy. Sampled while nominally healthy, donors likely had unrecorded immune exposures. Concerning this clone itself: Its antigen is currently unknown.

The primer mix had 60 Vbeta and 13 Jbeta primers. In the study's own analysis: Unique TCR beta chains totaled some 78 million in a later count, with approximately 11 million of them shared. Clones were sequenced by immunoSEQ multiplex PCR, and TCRdb holds only the in-frame ones, with some missing. The V and J calls and clone size are taken from that table; D and trimming were inferred from the DNA. The sample yields around 150,000 clones, more than 65% seen once. The CDR3 sequence is 17 residues long. Losses at the gene ends were 2 bases for V and 5 bases for J; bases not matched to a gene: 5. CDR1 and CDR2 (germline): MNHNS, SASEGT. The study, taken as a whole, reports: A later analysis showed TCR association rates differing by HLA locus, peaking at DRB1 and lowest at HLA-C.

The V call is TRBV6-1, the J call TRBJ2-3; TRBD2 matches 15 bases. The sequence was collected from a man aged 50 to 59 in good health and CMV-seropositive. Sequencing input: PBMCs. The CDR3 DNA reads as TGTGCCAGCAGTGAATGGACTAGCGGGAGGGAGGGAGATACGCAGTATTTT. Protein: CASSEWTSGREGDTQYF.